This T cell receptor beta chain stems from a study of PD-L1 blockade in urothelial cancer. The CDR3 is 15 amino acids. Losses at the gene ends were 0 bases for V and 3 bases for J; bases not matched to a gene: 4. The germline CDR1 and CDR2 sequences are SGDLS and YYNGEE. Profiling relied on immunoSEQ multiplex PCR, and the TCRdb table lists in-frame clones only, not all of them. The repertoire includes 55,000 to 70,000 clones, around 84% of them detected once, and under 3% sits in the top ten. The rearrangement uses TRBV9 and TRBJ2-7, with 9 bases fitting TRBD2. Sequences were derived from PBMCs, sampled around atezolizumab (anti-PD-L1) treatment. The clonotype comes from a man in his fifties with urothelial cancer. CDR3: CASSVGTSAYYEQYF. The DNA of the CDR3 is TGTGCCAGCAGCGTAGGGACTAGCGCCTACTACGAGCAGTACTTC.